Each of the 20 T cell receptor beta chains below was sequenced from the same sample in a study of blood T cell repertoires in COVID-19. Measured with immunoSEQ multiplex PCR; TCRdb has only the in-frame clones, and not every one. The sample lists 150,000 to 200,000 clones; around 90% were seen once. The sample comprised peripheral blood. Receptors originate from a man aged 60 to 75 with active or convalescent COVID-19.

The CDR3 sequence: CASSDQLAGAYNEQFF. The CDR3 bases are TGCGCCAGCAGTGATCAACTAGCGGGGGCCTACAATGAGCAGTTCTTC. V gene TRBV10-1 combines with J gene TRBJ2-1, with TRBD2 matching over 11 bases. Germline V gene sequence: CDR1 WNHNN, CDR2 SYGVQD (reference sequence). This CDR3 is 16 amino acids long. V trimming: 3 bases; J trimming: 2 bases; junction bases outside the gene matches: 3.

The chain links TRBV18 to TRBJ1-5; weak D call: TRBD1 (6 bases). Germline loops: CDR1 KGHSH, CDR2 LQKENI. Trimming removed 1 base at V and 4 bases at J, with 20 bases between. The CDR3 has 18 residues. CDR3 amino acids: CASSPQVHSSTGNQPQHF. The CDR3 nucleotides are TGTGCCAGCTCACCACAGGTTCACTCTTCGACAGGAAATCAGCCCCAGCATTTT.

The gene calls are TRBV7-9 and TRBJ2-3; 14 bases match TRBD2. V was clipped by 5 bases and J by 2 bases; unmatched bases: 9. This CDR3 has 18 amino acids. Germline V gene lookup returns CDR1 SEHNR and CDR2 FQNEAQ (reference sequence). The CDR3 region has the DNA TGTGCCAGCAGCCCCGGGACTAGCGGGGGAACTTTCACAGATACGCAGTATTTT. Encoded protein: CASSPGTSGGTFTDTQYF.

The chain recombines TRBV6-2 or TRBV6-3 with TRBJ1-2; D is unclear. This CDR3 spans 17 amino acids. V lost 4 bases to trimming and J lost 2 bases, with 20 bases between them. Germline V gives CDR1 MNHEY, CDR2 SVGEGT. CDR3 loop: CASSSVAGISKNYGYTF. The DNA for the CDR3 is TGTGCCAGCAGTTCGGTGGCAGGTATATCCAAAAACTATGGCTACACCTTC.

This chain joins TRBV28 and TRBJ1-2; D is unclear. Deletions cut 7 bases from V and 2 bases from J, with 8 bases between. Germline-derived CDR1 and CDR2 are MDHEN and SYDVKM. CDR3 size: 12 residues. The CDR3 reads CASTPGNYGYTF. CDR3 in DNA: TGTGCCAGCACTCCCGGGAACTATGGCTACACCTTC.

The chain joins TRBV10-2 to TRBJ2-5; 7 positions agree with TRBD2. Germline V CDR1 and CDR2: WSHSY, SAAADI. CDR3 size: 15 residues. Unmatched junction bases numbered 6, after V lost 5 bases and J lost 0 bases. The CDR3 DNA is TGCGCCAGCAGTTGGGCTAGCGGAAACCAAGAGACCCAGTACTTC. This encodes CASSWASGNQETQYF.

The chain recombines TRBV7-9 with TRBJ2-2; TRBD1 matches 9 bases. The ends lost 4 bases at V and 3 bases at J; junction bases unmatched: 3. The CDR3 consists of 15 residues. Germline V gene data show CDR1 as SEHNR and CDR2 as FQNEAQ (reference sequence). The CDR3 region is CASSYRDRDTGELFF. The CDR3 DNA follows: TGTGCCAGCAGCTACCGGGACAGGGACACCGGGGAGCTGTTTTTT.

This clone was seen a handful of times. The chain has TRBV5-1 and TRBJ1-6; 7 bases are shared with TRBD1. Germline CDR1 is SGHRS and CDR2 is YFSETQ. Losses at the gene ends were 0 bases for V and 10 bases for J; bases not matched to a gene: 4. The CDR3 covers 14 residues. This CDR3 reads CASSLGTGNSPLHF. The DNA for the CDR3 is TGCGCCAGCAGCTTGGGGACAGGCAACTCACCCCTCCACTTT.

The V gene is TRBV4-1, the J gene TRBJ1-5, with 9 bases that match TRBD1. Germline CDR1 and CDR2: MGHRA and YSYEKL. The CDR3 covers 15 residues. V was clipped by 1 base and J by 6 bases; unmatched bases: 4. The CDR3 sequence is CASSQGDRVTQPQHF. CDR3 sequence (DNA): TGCGCCAGCAGCCAAGGGGACAGGGTGACTCAGCCCCAGCATTTT.

The chain couples TRBV5-3 to TRBJ1-2; 9 nucleotides align to TRBD1. TRBV5-3 is an ORF; its function is uncertain. V lost 8 bases and J lost 8; bases outside the gene matches: 10. This CDR3 contains 13 residues. This chain's CDR3 is CASLAGTGSGYTF. CDR3 in DNA: TGTGCCAGCTTAGCCGGGACAGGGAGCGGCTACACCTTC.

V gene TRBV12-3 or TRBV12-4 combines with J gene TRBJ1-1, with D uncertain. The CDR3 sequence is 13 residues long. Trimming removed 7 bases at V and 7 bases at J, with 16 bases between. The CDR3 sequence is CASTSTRSGEAFF. The CDR3 coding sequence is TGTGCCAGCACTTCAACGAGGAGCGGTGAAGCTTTCTTT.

In its sample, this clone was seen once. The genes are TRBV6-5 and TRBJ1-2; maybe TRBD1 (5 bases). V was cut by 7 bases and J by 5 bases, with 14 bases left in between. There are 13 residues in the CDR3. Germline CDR1 and CDR2: MNHEY and SVGAGI. CDR3 region: CASTFTGGYGYTF. CDR3 bases: TGTGCCAGCACGTTTACGGGGGGATATGGCTACACCTTC.

The genes are TRBV15 and TRBJ1-2, with D perhaps matching TRBD1 (6 bases). The germline V gene encodes CDR1 LNHNV and CDR2 YYDKDF (reference sequence). This CDR3 has 14 amino acids. Trimming took 0 bases from V and 8 from J, leaving 13 bases between them. In DNA, the CDR3 is TGTGCCACCAGCAGAGATCCAGGGGTTGGGGGCTACACCTTC. This sequence encodes CATSRDPGVGGYTF.

The chain links TRBV20-1 to TRBJ1-2, with D unresolved. The CDR3 has 13 residues. V was shortened by 3 bases and J by 4 bases, with 12 bases between the two germline ends. Germline-derived CDR1 and CDR2 are DFQATT and SNEGSKA (reference sequence). This CDR3 reads CSASSGVGYGYTF. CDR3 in DNA: TGCAGTGCTAGTTCCGGGGTCGGCTATGGCTACACCTTC.

The genes are TRBV27 and TRBJ2-2; perhaps TRBD1 as D (5 bases). The germline V and J ends were trimmed by 5 bases and 5 bases, with 18 bases remaining between them. Germline V gene sequence: CDR1 MNHEY, CDR2 SMNVEV (reference sequence). CDR3 size: 16 residues. The CDR3 sequence is CASSLGQGFKTGELFF. The CDR3 bases are TGTGCCAGCAGTCTGGGGCAAGGGTTCAAGACCGGGGAGCTGTTTTTT.

The chain has TRBV6-2 or TRBV6-3 and TRBJ2-1, with 12 bases lining up with TRBD2. V dropped 6 bases and J dropped 5; count of bases not matched to a gene: 5. Germline CDR1 MNHEY, CDR2 SVGEGT. This CDR3 has 15 residues. CDR3 bases: TGTGCCAGCAGCCTGACTAGCGGGAGAGACAATGAGCAGTTCTTC. It is translated as CASSLTSGRDNEQFF.

As concerns this clone: Within the sample, other DNA sequences also encode this same CDR3. The chain links TRBV3-1 (or the pseudogene TRBV3-2) to TRBJ2-3; 12 positions match TRBD2. CDR3 length: 16 amino acids. The ends lost 0 bases at V and 6 bases at J; junction bases unmatched: 4. Germline CDR1 LGHDT, CDR2 YNNKEL (reference sequence). This CDR3 reads CASSQELAGGADTQYF. CDR3 DNA: TGTGCCAGCAGCCAAGAACTAGCGGGGGGTGCGGATACGCAGTATTTT.

The chain has TRBV5-1 and TRBJ2-5; 14 bases are a match to TRBD2. V gave up 3 bases and J gave up 5 bases; unmatched junction bases: 6. Germline V lookup: CDR1 SGHRS, CDR2 YFSETQ. The CDR3 sequence is 16 residues long. CDR3 nucleotide sequence: TGCGCCAGCAGCTGGGGACTAGCGGGGGACAGGGAGACCCAGTACTTC. Encoded protein: CASSWGLAGDRETQYF.

The chain carries TRBV10-1 and TRBJ1-2, with 7 bases fitting TRBD1. From germline, CDR1 is WNHNN and CDR2 SYGVQD (reference sequence). With 4 bases clipped from V and 5 bases from J, the junction kept 4 bases outside the gene matches. CDR3 length: 13 amino acids. The chain's CDR3 is CASSAGTVYGYTF. For the CDR3, the DNA is TGCGCCAGCAGTGCCGGGACAGTATATGGCTACACCTTC.

This clone came up a few times. V and J are TRBV21-1 and TRBJ1-3; TRBD1 reflects the table's D call only, with no check against the DNA. TRBV21-1 is described as a pseudogene. The CDR3 is 16 residues long. The CDR3 sequence: CASSPDSWTSGNTIYF. Written as DNA, the CDR3 is TGTGCCAGCAGCCCCGACAGTTGGACCTCTGGAAACACCATATATTTT.